One sample yielded the 4 T cell receptor beta chains listed below, sequenced in a study of blood T cells in healthy people across ages. Primers used in a second PCR of roughly 6 to 12 cycles were a sample-barcoded 5' primer and a J-beta primer mix. TCRdb independently ran MiXCR on the 5' RACE reads; one entry per CDR3 protein. Among about 930,000 distinct CDR3 sequences listed, approximately 32% were seen once. These same records also appear under a second study, on T cells of mothers and their children.

The sample consisted of blood. The source of these receptors is a woman aged 40 to 49 in good health.

The chain couples TRBV20-1 to TRBJ2-7; D could derive from TRBD1 or TRBD2 (5 bases each). In germline, CDR1 is DFQATT, CDR2 SNEGSKA (reference sequence). The germline V and J ends were trimmed by 6 bases and 0 bases, with 15 bases remaining between them. The CDR3 has 14 amino acids. CDR3 sequence (DNA): TGCAGTGCCGGGGACCGACAGAGCTCCTACGAGCAGTACTTC. This sequence encodes CSAGDRQSSYEQYF.

With respect to this clonotype: A much more abundant neighbour one base away suggests this may be a read error. The genes are TRBV20-1 and TRBJ2-1; D is tentatively TRBD1 or TRBD2 (5 bases each). The CDR3 consists of 14 residues. Germline CDR1 DFQATT, CDR2 SNEGSKA (reference sequence). V lost 0 bases and J lost 8, with 14 bases in between. The CDR3 DNA is TGCAGTGCTAGAGATGGGACCCGTCGGGATGAGCAGTTCTTC. This codes for CSARDGTRRDEQFF.

A few counts support this clonotype. The chain uses TRBV3-1 and TRBJ2-3, with TRBD2 matching 8 bases. Germline V lookup: CDR1 LGHDT, CDR2 YNNKEL (reference sequence). This CDR3 comprises 15 residues. V was clipped by 0 bases and J by 6 bases; unmatched bases: 5. CDR3 nucleotides: TGTGCCAGCAGCCAAGATGCGGGGGGCGGGGATACGCAGTATTTT. Amino acids: CASSQDAGGGDTQYF.

Written as DNA, the CDR3 is TGTGCCAGCAGCGTCGAGGGGACTAGTAGATCCGAGCAGTACTTC. It translates to CASSVEGTSRSEQYF. The gene calls are TRBV9 and TRBJ2-7; TRBD2 matches at 8 bases. V lost 2 bases to trimming and J lost 6 bases; unmatched junction nucleotides: 10. The CDR3 spans 15 residues. Per the germline V gene, CDR1 is SGDLS and CDR2 is YYNGEE. The entire variable domain, with the rest obtained from reference TRBV9 and TRBJ2-7, is as follows: DSGVTQTPKHLITATGQRVTLRCSPRSGDLSVYWYQQSLDQGLQFLIQYYNGEERAKGNILERFSAQQFPDLHSELNLSSLELGDSALYFCASSVEGTSRSEQYFGPGTRLTVT.